Sequencing of this T cell receptor beta chain was carried out in a study of blood T cell repertoires in COVID-19. The CDR3 covers 13 residues. The ends were cut back, 1 base at V and 7 bases at J, with 9 bases in the middle. Germline values: CDR1 LGHDT, CDR2 YNNKEL (reference sequence). How the authors handled the data: Estimation of nucleated cell counts relied on the amplification of reference gene primers. Libraries were prepared by immunoSEQ multiplex PCR; TCRdb keeps only in-frame clonotypes and omits some of them. The DNA was the basis for D and trimming; V, J and clone size are from that table. The table records roughly 53,000 clones, 70% to 85% of them present only once.

This clonotype was obtained from a human donor in a cohort sampled during active COVID-19. Sequenced material: peripheral blood. The rearrangement uses TRBV3-1 (or the pseudogene TRBV3-2) and TRBJ2-3; D remains ambiguous. As DNA, the CDR3 is TGTGCCAGCAGCCAAGTGAACGGGTATACGCAGTATTTT. It encodes CASSQVNGYTQYF.